These 28 T cell receptor beta chains originate from one sample sequenced in a study of identical twins. One entry per CDR3 protein results from TCRdb running MiXCR on the 5' RACE reads. The sample has 450,000 or so distinct CDR3 sequences; roughly a quarter are singletons. This sample was shared with a second study, whose subject was T cells expressing NK-cell markers.

The sample taken for sequencing was CD4+ T cells sorted from blood. These receptors were obtained from a woman aged 18-29 years in good health.

This clonotype was counted between two and nine times. The rearrangement uses TRBV6-6 and TRBJ1-5, with no clear D. Germline CDR1 is MNHNY and CDR2 is SVGAGI (reference sequence). The CDR3 is 13 residues long. V was pared by 2 bases and J by 3 bases, with 5 bases between. The CDR3: CASSYGDNQPQHF. CDR3 coding DNA: TGTGCCAGCAGTTACGGAGACAATCAGCCCCAGCATTTT.

There are many counts of this clonotype. The chain employs TRBV29-1 and TRBJ2-5; either TRBD1 or TRBD2 may fit D (9 bases each). This CDR3 has 22 residues. CDR1 and CDR2 (germline): SQVTM, ANQGSEA. The V and J ends lost 5 bases and 5 bases respectively, with 42 bases between them. The CDR3 reads CSVRRGQDRGVSGRLSRETQYF. CDR3 bases: TGCAGCGTTCGGAGGGGGCAGGACAGGGGAGTCAGCGGGAGGTTGAGCAGGGAGACCCAGTACTTC.

The V call is TRBV20-1, the J call TRBJ2-3; 8 nucleotides line up with TRBD2. Germline V gene data show CDR1 as DFQATT and CDR2 as SNEGSKA (reference sequence). The CDR3 totals 13 residues. V was pared by 1 base and J by 5 bases, with 2 bases of the junction left unmatched. The chain's CDR3 is CSARAGGRDTQYF. CDR3 bases: TGCAGTGCTAGAGCGGGAGGGCGAGATACGCAGTATTTT.

The J gene is TRBJ2-1, the V gene TRBV10-3; 9 nucleotides line up with TRBD1. This CDR3 contains 14 residues. V was pared by 4 bases and J by 8 bases, with 6 bases of the junction left unmatched. Per the germline V gene, CDR1 is ENHRY and CDR2 is SYGVKD. This chain's CDR3 is CAISVGTGPDEQFF. CDR3 nucleotides: TGTGCCATCAGTGTTGGGACAGGGCCCGATGAGCAGTTCTTC.

V is TRBV6-1 and J is TRBJ2-1, with 11 positions matching TRBD2. Losses at the gene ends were 5 bases for V and 4 bases for J; bases not matched to a gene: 7. The CDR3 contains 16 residues. Germline assignment: CDR1 MNHNS and CDR2 SASEGT. This CDR3 reads CASSLLAGGNYNEQFF. CDR3 in DNA: TGTGCCAGCAGTCTATTAGCGGGAGGGAATTACAATGAGCAGTTCTTC.

The V gene is TRBV25-1, the J gene TRBJ1-1; D uncertain. The CDR3 sequence is 13 residues long. The V end lost 1 base, the J end lost 6 bases, and 9 bases lay between the germline ends. From germline, CDR1 is MGHDK and CDR2 SYGVNS. The CDR3 nucleotides are TGTGCCAGCAGTGAATCCAGATATGCTGAAGCTTTCTTT. Residues: CASSESRYAEAFF.

This clonotype has only a few counts. This sequence joins TRBV11-3 and TRBJ2-1, with TRBD1 identical over 7 bases. Germline CDR1 and CDR2: SGHNT and YENEEA. The CDR3 spans 13 residues. Trimming cost V 6 bases and J 6 bases; bases outside gene matches: 5. CDR3 region: CASRADRINEQFF. DNA for the CDR3: TGTGCCAGCAGGGCGGACAGGATCAATGAGCAGTTCTTC.

This clonotype appeared a few times. This rearrangement joins TRBV20-1 to TRBJ2-3; 15 bases agree with TRBD2. V was clipped by 4 bases and J by 3 bases; unmatched bases: 8. Looked up from germline, CDR1 is DFQATT and CDR2 is SNEGSKA (reference sequence). There are 17 residues in the CDR3. CDR3 sequence reads: CSAIGLAGGPGTDTQYF. The CDR3 DNA reads as TGCAGTGCTATCGGACTAGCGGGAGGGCCAGGTACAGATACGCAGTATTTT.

V gene TRBV12-3 or TRBV12-4 combines with J gene TRBJ1-2; TRBD1 matches 8 bases. The V gene end was trimmed by 3 bases and the J gene end by 4 bases; junction bases not matched to a gene: 7. CDR3 length: 15 residues. Here the CDR3 reads CASSFQSDRGYGYTF. Here the CDR3 DNA reads TGTGCCAGCAGTTTTCAGAGCGACAGGGGCTATGGCTACACCTTC.

This clonotype was counted between two and nine times. V is TRBV30 and J is TRBJ2-7; D might be TRBD2 (7 bases). Trimming pared 5 bases from V and 2 bases from J, leaving 13 bases between. Germline V gives CDR1 GTSNPN, CDR2 SVGIG (reference sequence). This CDR3 has 13 residues. CDR3 bases: TGTGCCTGGGCGGGGGACACCCCCTACGAGCAGTACTTC. The encoded protein is CAWAGDTPYEQYF.

This clonotype was observed a few times. The CDR3, as DNA: TGCAGTGCAACGGACTTTACAAACCCGGGTGGCTACACCTTC. Translated: CSATDFTNPGGYTF. The chain carries TRBV20-1 and TRBJ1-2; D gene ambiguous. CDR3 length equals 14 residues. Germline V CDR1 and CDR2: DFQATT, SNEGSKA (reference sequence). The V end lost 6 bases, the J end lost 7 bases, and 21 bases lay between the germline ends.

The chain employs TRBV20-1 and TRBJ2-1; D unclear. The V end lost 7 bases, the J end lost 7 bases, and 11 bases lay between the germline ends. Germline CDR1 reads DFQATT; CDR2 reads SNEGSKA (reference sequence). The CDR3 contains 11 residues. In nucleotides, the CDR3 is TGCAGTGTTCCGGGTGCTAATGAGCAGTTCTTC. Its translation is CSVPGANEQFF.

This sequence joins TRBV20-1 and TRBJ2-2, with TRBD2 matching 10 bases. V shed 5 bases and J 2 bases; nucleotides not matched to a gene: 2. Germline lookup yields CDR1 DFQATT and CDR2 SNEGSKA (reference sequence). The CDR3 runs 14 residues. Here the CDR3 reads CSAPSGGNTGELFF. CDR3 DNA sequence: TGCAGTGCTCCTAGCGGGGGAAACACCGGGGAGCTGTTTTTT.

This clonotype appeared many times. CDR3 region: CASNPGGSSYNEQFF. Written as DNA, the CDR3 is TGTGCCAGCAACCCGGGGGGGAGCTCCTACAATGAGCAGTTCTTC. The V and J genes are TRBV7-9 and TRBJ2-1; 8 bases line up with TRBD2. Losses at the gene ends were 7 bases for V and 0 bases for J; bases not matched to a gene: 5. From germline, CDR1 is SEHNR and CDR2 FQNEAQ (reference sequence). The CDR3 length is 15 residues.

The chain employs TRBV21-1 and TRBJ2-5; no DNA check was done on the table's D call, TRBD1. TRBV21-1 is reported as a pseudogene. This CDR3 has 11 residues. The CDR3 sequence: CANARGETQYF. CDR3 DNA: TGTGCCAACGCCCGGGGCGAGACCCAGTACTTC.

V and J are TRBV10-3 and TRBJ1-5; D ambiguous. The CDR3 covers 13 residues. Between the trimmed V and J ends, which lost 7 bases and 4 bases, there was a span of 11 bases. CDR1 and CDR2 from the germline V gene are ENHRY and SYGVKD. The CDR3 loop is CAITTDLNQPQHF. In nucleotides, the CDR3 is TGTGCCATCACCACGGATCTGAATCAGCCCCAGCATTTT.

The table lists this clonotype with a few counts. V usage is TRBV29-1 and J usage is TRBJ2-1; TRBD2 matches 14 bases. CDR3 length: 12 residues. The germline CDR1 and CDR2 sequences are SQVTM and ANQGSEA. CDR3 DNA: TGCACCGGGACTAGCGGGAGCCACGAGCAGTTCTTC. Its translation is CTGTSGSHEQFF.

The chain employs TRBV5-1 and TRBJ1-1; D gene uncertain. The V gene lost 6 bases and the J gene lost 3 bases, with 12 bases spanning the gap. The CDR3 sequence is 13 residues long. Germline lookup yields CDR1 SGHRS and CDR2 YFSETQ. Here the CDR3 reads CASKIQTDTEAFF. The CDR3 region has the DNA TGCGCCAGCAAGATACAGACTGACACTGAAGCTTTCTTT.

The genes are TRBV29-1 and TRBJ2-7; 8 bases are shared with TRBD2. Per germline, CDR1 SQVTM and CDR2 ANQGSEA. This CDR3 has 12 amino acids. V lost 7 bases and J lost 6; bases outside the gene matches: 8. CDR3 amino acids: CSAGGGLSEQYF. CDR3 nucleotide sequence: TGCAGCGCGGGGGGGGGCCTCTCCGAGCAGTACTTC.

J is TRBJ1-5 and V is TRBV6-2 or TRBV6-3; D uncertain. The V gene lost 7 bases and the J gene lost 0 bases, with 7 bases spanning the gap. This CDR3 is built from 13 residues. Germline assignment: CDR1 MNHEY and CDR2 SVGEGT. CDR3 sequence: CASNPNSNQPQHF. As DNA, the CDR3 is TGTGCCAGCAACCCTAATAGCAATCAGCCCCAGCATTTT.

The chain has TRBV3-1 and TRBJ1-2; D is perhaps TRBD1 (5 bases). Germline CDR1 LGHDT, CDR2 YNNKEL (reference sequence). Trimming stripped 4 bases from V and 6 bases from J, with 6 bases between. There are 11 residues in the CDR3. The CDR3 DNA reads as TGTGCCAGCAGCCGCAGGGATGGCTACACCTTC. Translation gives CASSRRDGYTF.

This rearrangement joins TRBV29-1 to TRBJ2-2; the match to TRBD1 covers 7 bases. The germline V gene has CDR1 SQVTM and CDR2 ANQGSEA. There are 15 residues in the CDR3. The V and J ends lost 6 bases and 6 bases, in that order; junction bases with no gene match: 13. CDR3 sequence: CSVNSRQGRSGELFF. CDR3 in DNA: TGCAGCGTCAATAGCCGACAGGGAAGGTCCGGGGAGCTGTTTTTT.

A few counts support this clonotype. The chain combines TRBV10-3 with TRBJ2-3, with 9 bases lining up with TRBD2. This CDR3 contains 17 residues. Germline V gives CDR1 ENHRY, CDR2 SYGVKD. With V trimmed by 0 bases and J by 2 bases, 6 bases remained unmatched. CDR3 region: CAISESRGGGDTDTQYF. CDR3 sequence (DNA): TGTGCCATCAGTGAGTCACGAGGCGGGGGGGACACAGATACGCAGTATTTT.

The table lists this clonotype with a few counts. The chain employs TRBV5-1 and TRBJ2-7, with D unresolved. The V and J ends lost 4 bases and 2 bases respectively, with 10 bases between them. The germline gives CDR1 SGHRS, CDR2 YFSETQ. The CDR3 loop spans 13 amino acids. CDR3 residues: CASSTQRTYEQYF. DNA for the CDR3: TGCGCCAGCAGCACCCAGAGAACCTACGAGCAGTACTTC.

The chain is built from TRBV30 and TRBJ2-1; the D gene is possibly TRBD2 (6 bases). The CDR3 runs to 11 residues. V was clipped by 5 bases and J by 9 bases, with 11 bases between them. Germline CDR1 and CDR2: GTSNPN and SVGIG (reference sequence). CDR3 DNA sequence: TGTGCCTGGGGCGCGGGATTTGAGCAGTTCTTC. This codes for CAWGAGFEQFF. Full variable domain (missing parts from reference TRBV30 and TRBJ2-1): SQTIHQWPATLVQPVGSPLSLECTVEGTSNPNLYWYRQAAGRGLQLLFYSVGIGQISSEVPQNLSASRPQDRQFILSSKKLLLSDSGFYLCAWGAGFEQFFGPGTRLTVL.

V is TRBV5-1 and J is TRBJ2-5, with D unresolved. The CDR3 is 14 amino acids. Looked up from germline, CDR1 is SGHRS and CDR2 is YFSETQ. V dropped 4 bases and J dropped 6 bases, with 16 bases sitting between them. CDR3 coding DNA: TGCGCCAGCAGCCTACCCTCCACAGTTCAGACCCAGTACTTC. Its translation is CASSLPSTVQTQYF.

The V and J genes are TRBV6-1 and TRBJ2-7; weak D call: TRBD1 (5 bases). From germline, CDR1 is MNHNS and CDR2 SASEGT. V lost 8 bases, J lost 0 bases, and 17 bases lay in between. CDR3 length: 15 amino acids. The CDR3 is CASHDAGKGSYEQYF. The CDR3 region has the DNA TGTGCCAGCCATGATGCAGGGAAAGGCTCCTACGAGCAGTACTTC.

This clonotype was picked up a small number of times. J is TRBJ2-5 and V is TRBV12-3 or TRBV12-4, with 8 bases identical to TRBD1. The CDR3 contains 15 residues. J gave up 9 bases and V 5 bases, and 14 bases lay outside the gene matches. CDR3 loop: CASSLQGGVPRPQYF. The CDR3 nucleotides are TGTGCCAGCAGTCTACAGGGGGGAGTGCCTCGGCCCCAGTACTTC.